This TCR beta chain was recorded in a study of cytomegalovirus exposure and HLA in healthy donors. Broader study findings: Among CMV-associated TCR beta chains, most appeared HLA-restricted in a later analysis. Whilst most TCR sequences proved rare, a subset of public TCRs occurred across many donors. A cluster of highly shared sequence variants was likely a sequencing artifact. Most of the TCR beta V segments (in an earlier analysis) were productive either about 87% or about 30% of the time.

V lost 3 bases, J lost 0 bases, and 11 bases lay in between. The germline V gene has CDR1 SEHNR and CDR2 FQNEAQ (reference sequence). The CDR3 has 15 residues. The PCR employed 60 Vbeta primers together with 13 Jbeta primers. Assay used: immunoSEQ multiplex PCR; TCRdb lists only in-frame clones, some missing. In the table there are under 300,000 clones, around 81% of which are singletons. Comments on this clone: The antigen remains unidentified.

This chain joins TRBV7-9 and TRBJ1-1; D gene uncertain. Source material: PBMCs. The sequence came from a woman aged 55-70 years in good health and CMV-seropositive. The CDR3 coding sequence is TGTGCCAGCAGCTTGGGGTCGGGAATGAACACTGAAGCTTTCTTT. This translates into CASSLGSGMNTEAFF.